This entry lists 32 T cell receptor beta chains sequenced from one sample in a study of blood T cell repertoires in COVID-19. Clones were read by immunoSEQ multiplex PCR, and TCRdb kept only the in-frame ones, dropping some. The table has over 150,000 clones, about 83% seen once. Material for sequencing was peripheral blood. All receptors come from a woman in her 70s with COVID-19, enrolled during active disease.

The chain joins TRBV5-1 to TRBJ1-6; TRBD1 agrees at 7 bases. CDR3 size: 18 residues. The germline gives CDR1 SGHRS, CDR2 YFSETQ. Trimming removed 0 bases from V and 5 bases from J; junction bases left unmatched: 11. In nucleotides, the CDR3 is TGCGCCAGCAGCTTGGCGGCAACCGGGACAGCGAATAATTCACCCCTCCACTTT. It is translated as CASSLAATGTANNSPLHF.

The rearrangement joins TRBV29-1 to TRBJ1-4; TRBD1 matches 11 bases. The germline V gene has CDR1 SQVTM and CDR2 ANQGSEA. V gave up 7 bases and J gave up 7 bases; unmatched junction bases: 5. The CDR3 length is 13 residues. CDR3 in amino acids: CSAAGQGGEKLFF. DNA for the CDR3: TGCAGCGCCGCGGGACAGGGGGGTGAAAAACTGTTTTTT.

V usage is TRBV11-2 and J usage is TRBJ2-7; D call uncertain. The V gene's germline CDR1 is SGHAT and CDR2 FQNNGV. Trimming shortened V by 3 bases and J by 5 bases, and 2 bases separated the two germline ends. CDR3 length: 10 residues. This CDR3 reads CASSFNEQYF. In DNA, the CDR3 is TGTGCCAGCAGCTTTAACGAGCAGTACTTC.

This clone was recorded once. V is TRBV5-1 and J is TRBJ2-2, with a weak D call TRBD2 (6 bases). V was shortened by 3 bases and J by 3 bases, with 27 bases between the two germline ends. The CDR3 has 20 amino acids. The germline V gene encodes CDR1 SGHRS and CDR2 YFSETQ. CDR3 in amino acids: CASSSGTRSFSGLYTGELFF. The CDR3 region has the DNA TGCGCCAGCAGCTCCGGGACCCGGTCTTTTAGCGGACTTTACACCGGGGAGCTGTTTTTT.

The CDR3 spells CASSQGRVRKDSPLHF. CDR3 DNA sequence: TGTGCCAGCAGCCAAGGACGGGTACGGAAGGATTCACCCCTCCACTTT. The V and J genes are TRBV3-1 (or the pseudogene TRBV3-2) and TRBJ1-6, with D uncertain. In germline, CDR1 is LGHDT, CDR2 YNNKEL (reference sequence). The CDR3 is made up of 16 amino acids. Trimming took off 1 base at V and 8 bases at J, with 15 bases between the two ends.

The count of this clone is one. The chain recombines TRBV7-2 with TRBJ1-5; unclear D gene. The CDR3 is made up of 15 amino acids. V lost 1 base to trimming and J lost 0 bases, with 7 bases between them. CDR1 is SGHTA and CDR2 is FQGNSA in the germline V gene. In DNA form, the CDR3 reads TGTGCCAGCAGCTTAGACGGGGATAGCAATCAGCCCCAGCATTTT. Protein product: CASSLDGDSNQPQHF.

This clone was observed a few times. The chain carries TRBV28 and TRBJ2-7; TRBD1 agrees at 9 bases. The CDR3 runs to 13 residues. Germline assignment: CDR1 MDHEN and CDR2 SYDVKM. V gave up 6 bases and J gave up 4 bases; unmatched junction bases: 4. The CDR3 DNA reads TGTGCCAGCAGCCGTGGGACAGGGTACGAGCAGTACTTC. Amino acid sequence: CASSRGTGYEQYF.

The chain employs TRBV7-9 and TRBJ2-2; D is perhaps TRBD2 (5 bases). CDR3 length: 15 amino acids. Germline-derived CDR1 and CDR2 are SEHNR and FQNEAQ (reference sequence). V was clipped by 2 bases and J by 4 bases, with 11 bases between them. Here the CDR3 DNA reads TGTGCCAGCAGCTTATTCGGGGTGGGCACCGGGGAGCTGTTTTTT. Its translation: CASSLFGVGTGELFF.

This chain links TRBV30 with TRBJ2-2, with D maybe TRBD2 (6 bases). V dropped 1 base and J dropped 6 bases, with 15 bases sitting between them. The germline V gene encodes CDR1 GTSNPN and CDR2 SVGIG (reference sequence). The CDR3 sequence is 15 residues long. The CDR3 region has the DNA TGTGCCTGGAGTGGGCGACTAGGCGGCTCCGGGGAGCTGTTTTTT. This gives the protein CAWSGRLGGSGELFF.

This clone has a handful of counts. J is TRBJ1-1 and V is TRBV5-1; D unclear. The CDR3 has 13 amino acids. In germline, CDR1 is SGHRS, CDR2 YFSETQ. Trimming removed 0 bases from V and 6 bases from J, with 9 bases in between. Here the CDR3 reads CASSLDGDPEAFF. The CDR3 DNA is TGCGCCAGCAGCTTGGACGGGGATCCTGAAGCTTTCTTT.

In this sample, this clone turned up a few times. The CDR3 reads CAWSGGQYHEAFF. Here the CDR3 DNA reads TGTGCCTGGAGTGGTGGACAGTATCATGAAGCTTTCTTT. The rearrangement uses TRBV30 and TRBJ1-1, with D possibly matching TRBD1 (6 bases). The CDR3 has 13 amino acids. V lost 1 base and J lost 7, with 13 bases in between. Per germline, CDR1 GTSNPN and CDR2 SVGIG (reference sequence).

The chain recombines TRBV18 with TRBJ2-5; 11 nucleotides align to TRBD1. Germline trimming cut 3 bases from V and 5 bases from J; bases unmatched to any gene: 2. CDR3 length: 14 amino acids. Germline-derived CDR1 and CDR2 are KGHSH and LQKENI. CDR3 bases: TGTGCCAGCTCACCGGACAGGGGGCTGGAGACCCAGTACTTC. Protein: CASSPDRGLETQYF.

The chain recombines TRBV2 with TRBJ2-1; D perhaps matches TRBD2 (6 bases). The CDR3 is 13 residues long. V lost 6 bases and J 5 bases, leaving 11 bases between the germline ends. Germline lookup yields CDR1 SNHLY and CDR2 FYNNEI. The CDR3 DNA sequence: TGTGCCAGCAGCCGGGACTGGAACAATGAGCAGTTCTTC. Translated: CASSRDWNNEQFF.

The chain combines TRBV27 with TRBJ2-5, with TRBD2 identical over 8 bases. The junction had 7 bases not matched to a gene; V was cut back by 5 bases and J by 2 bases. This CDR3 region has 15 residues. Germline-derived CDR1 and CDR2 are MNHEY and SMNVEV (reference sequence). The CDR3 is CASSPASGPQETQYF. In DNA, the CDR3 is TGTGCCAGCAGTCCCGCTAGCGGGCCTCAAGAGACCCAGTACTTC.

The chain links TRBV7-8 to TRBJ2-1; 8 bases match TRBD2. There are 19 residues in the CDR3. V lost 2 bases to trimming and J lost 8 bases; unmatched junction nucleotides: 20. Germline CDR1 SGHVS, CDR2 FQNEAQ. The CDR3 sequence: CASSLFVWAGRTSYDEQFF. CDR3 DNA: TGTGCCAGCAGCTTATTTGTATGGGCAGGGAGGACTAGCTATGATGAGCAGTTCTTC.

The count of this clone is one. The V and J genes are TRBV4-2 and TRBJ2-7; D unresolved. Germline CDR1 reads LGHNA; CDR2 reads YNFKEQ. The CDR3 is made up of 15 amino acids. Between the trimmed V and J ends, which lost 4 bases and 0 bases, there was a span of 13 bases. In nucleotides, the CDR3 is TGTGCCAGCAGCCGTGGGCAGCCTTTCTCCTACGAGCAGTACTTC. Amino acids: CASSRGQPFSYEQYF.

The chain recombines TRBV28 with TRBJ2-1; D not certain. Germline V gives CDR1 MDHEN, CDR2 SYDVKM. Trimming shortened V by 6 bases and J by 2 bases, and 11 bases separated the two germline ends. The CDR3 consists of 14 residues. CDR3 coding DNA: TGTGCCAGCAGCTTTTCAGTCCCCTACAATGAGCAGTTCTTC. This translates into CASSFSVPYNEQFF.

V gene TRBV4-3 combines with J gene TRBJ1-1; 7 nucleotides match TRBD1. Trimming took 5 bases from V and 1 from J; bases not matched to a gene: 7. Per germline, CDR1 LGHNA and CDR2 YSLEER. The CDR3 has 15 residues. The CDR3 nucleotides are TGCGCCAGCAGCTTGACGGGACAGCCGAACACTGAAGCTTTCTTT. Protein product: CASSLTGQPNTEAFF.

The V and J genes are TRBV13 and TRBJ2-2; a weak D match, TRBD2 (6 bases). This CDR3 contains 13 residues. Germline V CDR1 and CDR2: PRHDT, FYEKMQ (reference sequence). V was pared by 6 bases and J by 6 bases, with 11 bases between. DNA of the CDR3: TGTGCCAGCAGGCTCGGCGGGGCCGGGGAGCTGTTTTTT. Translating it yields CASRLGGAGELFF.

V and J are TRBV28 and TRBJ1-2, with D possibly being TRBD1 (5 bases). This CDR3 contains 16 residues. V was trimmed by 6 bases and J by 4 bases, leaving 21 bases between them. Looked up from germline, CDR1 is MDHEN and CDR2 is SYDVKM. CDR3 sequence reads: CASRRLAGAGGYGYTF. CDR3 sequence (DNA): TGTGCCAGCAGACGCCTCGCGGGTGCGGGGGGCTATGGCTACACCTTC.

The chain couples TRBV11-3 to TRBJ2-7, with D uncertain. This CDR3 has 13 amino acids. Per the germline V gene, CDR1 is SGHNT and CDR2 is YENEEA. Deletions cut 2 bases from V and 3 bases from J, with 8 bases between. CDR3 coding DNA: TGTGCCAGCAGCTTATTTCTAGACTACGAGCAGTACTTC. It yields the protein CASSLFLDYEQYF.

This CDR3 reads CASSQNLGEGSPLHF. CDR3 DNA: TGTGCCAGCAGCCAAAATCTGGGAGAAGGTTCACCCCTCCACTTT. This chain links TRBV14 with TRBJ1-6; the D is unclear. Between the trimmed V and J ends, which lost 2 bases and 9 bases, there was a span of 14 bases. The germline CDR1 and CDR2 sequences are SGHDN and FVKESK. The CDR3 length is 15 residues. The complete variable domain, with remaining parts taken from reference TRBV14 and TRBJ1-6, reads EAGVTQFPSHSVIEKGQTVTLRCDPISGHDNLYWYRRVMGKEIKFLLHFVKESKQDESGMPNNRFLAERTGGTYSTLKVQPAELEDSGVYFCASSQNLGEGSPLHFGNGTRLTVT.

The CDR3 DNA follows: TGCGCCAGCAGCTTCATTGGACTAGCGGGAGTGTACAATGAGCAGTTCTTC. As protein: CASSFIGLAGVYNEQFF. The rearrangement uses TRBV5-1 and TRBJ2-1; 13 bases agree with TRBD2. Germline CDR1 reads SGHRS; CDR2 reads YFSETQ. The CDR3 is 17 amino acids. V shed 2 bases and J 4 bases; nucleotides not matched to a gene: 6.

V gene TRBV11-3 combines with J gene TRBJ2-7; D not resolved. The V end lost 1 base, the J end lost 1 base, and 8 bases lay between the germline ends. Germline V gene data show CDR1 as SGHNT and CDR2 as YENEEA. The CDR3 sequence is 14 residues long. DNA for the CDR3: TGTGCCAGCAGCTTAGGCGCAGCGTCCTACGAGCAGTACTTC. The encoded protein is CASSLGAASYEQYF. The complete variable domain, with remaining parts taken from reference TRBV11-3 and TRBJ2-7, reads EAGVVQSPRYKIIEKKQPVAFWCNPISGHNTLYWYLQNLGQGPELLIRYENEEAVDDSQLPKDRFSAERLKGVDSTLKIQPAELGDSAVYLCASSLGAASYEQYFGPGTRLTVT.

V is TRBV7-2 and J is TRBJ2-5; 13 nucleotides match TRBD2. Trimming removed 5 bases from V and 3 bases from J; junction bases left unmatched: 6. The CDR3 is made up of 16 amino acids. Germline loops: CDR1 SGHTA, CDR2 FQGNSA. CDR3 protein: CASSPQLAGGKETQYF. CDR3 DNA sequence: TGTGCCAGCAGCCCGCAACTAGCGGGAGGGAAAGAGACCCAGTACTTC. Together with reference TRBV7-2 and TRBJ2-5, the CDR3 gives the full variable domain: GAGVSQSPSNKVTEKGKDVELRCDPISGHTALYWYRQSLGQGLEFLIYFQGNSAPDKSGLPSDRFSAERTGGSVSTLTIQRTQQEDSAVYLCASSPQLAGGKETQYFGPGTRLLVL.

The chain couples TRBV5-1 to TRBJ2-2, with a possible D match to TRBD2 (6 bases). Trimming left V 4 bases short and J 0 bases short, with 13 bases between. CDR1 is SGHRS and CDR2 is YFSETQ in the germline V gene. CDR3 length equals 16 residues. The CDR3 is CASSPAWRANTGELFF. The CDR3 DNA is TGCGCCAGCAGCCCCGCGTGGAGGGCGAACACCGGGGAGCTGTTTTTT.

This sequence joins TRBV24-1 and TRBJ2-5; TRBD2 agrees at 10 bases. This CDR3 spans 17 amino acids. V gave up 4 bases and J gave up 5 bases; unmatched junction bases: 12. Germline-derived CDR1 and CDR2 are KGHDR and SFDVKD. The CDR3 spells CATSDPGLAVRGETQYF. DNA of the CDR3: TGTGCCACCAGTGACCCAGGACTAGCGGTTAGGGGGGAGACCCAGTACTTC.

The chain is built from TRBV5-1 and TRBJ2-2; 8 bases fit TRBD1. This CDR3 comprises 20 residues. Germline-derived CDR1 and CDR2 are SGHRS and YFSETQ. The V and J ends lost 4 bases and 0 bases, in that order; junction bases with no gene match: 17. CDR3: CASSPHLSRDRIANTGELFF. CDR3 in DNA: TGCGCCAGCAGCCCTCACTTGTCCCGGGACAGGATCGCGAACACCGGGGAGCTGTTTTTT.

The rearrangement joins TRBV12-3 or TRBV12-4 to TRBJ2-3; 10 nucleotides align to TRBD2. The CDR3 totals 12 residues. J lost 10 bases, V lost 4 bases, and 2 bases had no gene match. CDR3 sequence (DNA): TGTGCCAGCAGTTCGACTAGCGGGCCGCAGTATTTT. It codes for CASSSTSGPQYF.

The chain employs TRBV6-5 and TRBJ2-3; TRBD1 agrees at 8 bases. Germline values: CDR1 MNHEY, CDR2 SVGAGI. The CDR3 totals 15 residues. This CDR3 reads CASRGPGQAQDTQYF. CDR3 nucleotides: TGTGCGAGCCGGGGACCGGGACAGGCTCAGGATACGCAGTATTTT.

This chain links TRBV11-2 with TRBJ2-1, with D perhaps TRBD1 (6 bases). The germline CDR1 and CDR2 sequences are SGHAT and FQNNGV. The CDR3 length is 13 residues. Trimming removed 2 bases at V and 8 bases at J, with 10 bases between. CDR3 protein: CASSLWGPDEQFF. The CDR3 nucleotides read TGTGCCAGCAGCTTATGGGGGCCGGATGAGCAGTTCTTC.

The gene calls are TRBV11-2 and TRBJ1-5, with 8 bases fitting TRBD1. Losses at the gene ends were 6 bases for V and 4 bases for J; bases not matched to a gene: 5. CDR1 is SGHAT and CDR2 is FQNNGV in the germline V gene. The CDR3 is made up of 14 amino acids. CDR3: CASSHDRGNQPQHF. CDR3 DNA: TGTGCCAGCAGTCATGACAGGGGAAATCAGCCCCAGCATTTT.